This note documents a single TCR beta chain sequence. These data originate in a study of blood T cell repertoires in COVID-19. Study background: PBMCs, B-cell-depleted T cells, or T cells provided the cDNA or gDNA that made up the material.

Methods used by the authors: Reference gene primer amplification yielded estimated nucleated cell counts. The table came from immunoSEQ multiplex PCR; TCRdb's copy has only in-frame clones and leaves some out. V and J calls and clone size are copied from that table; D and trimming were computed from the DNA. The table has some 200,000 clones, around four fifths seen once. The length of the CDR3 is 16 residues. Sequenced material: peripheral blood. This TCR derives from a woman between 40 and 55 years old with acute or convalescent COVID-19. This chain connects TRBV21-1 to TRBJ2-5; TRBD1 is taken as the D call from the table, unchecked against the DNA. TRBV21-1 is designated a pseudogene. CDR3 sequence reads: CASSKSLPGGDETQYF. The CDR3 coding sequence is TGTGCCAGCAGCAAATCCCTCCCAGGGGGCGACGAGACCCAGTACTTC.